The 25 T cell receptor beta chains in this list originate from one sample, sequenced in a study of blood T cell repertoires in COVID-19. Repertoires were generated with immunoSEQ multiplex PCR, while TCRdb's copy carries only in-frame clones and drops some. The table has under 30,000 clones, roughly 86% seen once. The sample was peripheral blood. These TCRs come from a human donor in a cohort sampled during active COVID-19. The donor label of this sample is uncertain.

The chain is built from TRBV28 and TRBJ2-7, with unresolved D. V was cut by 6 bases and J by 0 bases, with 3 bases left in between. The CDR3 is 11 amino acids. Germline values: CDR1 MDHEN, CDR2 SYDVKM. The CDR3 loop reads CASSSSYEQYF. The CDR3 DNA reads as TGTGCCAGCAGCTCCTCCTACGAGCAGTACTTC.

The chain employs TRBV5-1 and TRBJ2-7, with a tentative D call TRBD1 (6 bases). The V end lost 2 bases, the J end lost 1 base, and 13 bases lay between the germline ends. Germline V CDR1 and CDR2: SGHRS, YFSETQ. This CDR3 has 15 amino acids. CDR3 bases: TGCGCCAGCAGCTTAGCAGGGGATGCATCCTACGAGCAGTACTTC. It yields the protein CASSLAGDASYEQYF.

The J gene is TRBJ2-3, the V gene TRBV5-1, with a possible D match to TRBD2 (5 bases). The CDR3 has 14 amino acids. V was cut by 0 bases and J by 8 bases, with 13 bases left in between. Germline CDR1 reads SGHRS; CDR2 reads YFSETQ. CDR3 protein: CASSLGESGGTQYF. The CDR3 nucleotides read TGCGCCAGCAGCTTGGGTGAGAGCGGCGGTACGCAGTATTTT. Filled out from reference TRBV5-1 and TRBJ2-3, the complete variable domain reads KAGVTQTPRYLIKTRGQQVTLSCSPISGHRSVSWYQQTPGQGLQFLFEYFSETQRNKGNFPGRFSGRQFSNSRSEMNVSTLELGDSALYLCASSLGESGGTQYFGPGTRLTVL.

The chain carries TRBV19 and TRBJ2-5; TRBD1 agrees at 8 bases. With V trimmed by 4 bases and J by 4 bases, 8 bases remained unmatched. The CDR3 is 15 amino acids. Germline V gene sequence: CDR1 LNHDA, CDR2 SQIVND (reference sequence). The CDR3 DNA reads as TGTGCCAGTAGTAAGGGACAGGCCTCCCTAGAGACCCAGTACTTC. It specifies CASSKGQASLETQYF. The full variable domain, in which reference TRBV19 and TRBJ2-5 provide the parts outside the CDR3, is DGGITQSPKYLFRKEGQNVTLSCEQNLNHDAMYWYRQDPGQGLRLIYYSQIVNDFQKGDIAEGYSVSREKKESFPLTVTSAQKNPTAFYLCASSKGQASLETQYFGPGTRLLVL.

This chain connects TRBV11-3 to TRBJ2-5; the D gene is possibly TRBD2 (6 bases). Between the trimmed V and J ends, which lost 2 bases and 5 bases, there was a span of 15 bases. Germline V gene lookup returns CDR1 SGHNT and CDR2 YENEEA. CDR3 length: 15 amino acids. CDR3 region: CASSLSTGVTETQYF. The DNA for the CDR3 is TGTGCCAGCAGCTTATCGACGGGAGTCACGGAGACCCAGTACTTC.

V and J are TRBV19 and TRBJ2-3; a weak D match, TRBD2 (5 bases). With 5 bases removed from V and 8 bases from J, the gap between germline ends came to 26 bases. CDR1 is LNHDA, CDR2 SQIVND, per germline (reference sequence). There are 17 residues in the CDR3. The DNA of the CDR3 is TGTGCCAGTAGTCCTAGCTCTTTATATAGGGAGAGAGGTACGCAGTATTTT. Amino acid sequence: CASSPSSLYRERGTQYF.

DNA for the CDR3: TGTGCCACCAGCCATGGACAGTCCGATGAGCAGTTCTTC. It encodes CATSHGQSDEQFF. This chain uses TRBV15 with TRBJ2-1, with D perhaps matching TRBD1 (6 bases). CDR1 LNHNV and CDR2 YYDKDF come from the germline V gene (reference sequence). CDR3 length: 13 amino acids. The germline V and J ends were trimmed by 5 bases and 8 bases, with 13 bases remaining between them.

The chain links TRBV6-1 to TRBJ1-6, with D perhaps matching TRBD1 (5 bases). The CDR3 is made up of 15 amino acids. Germline V gives CDR1 MNHNS, CDR2 SASEGT. V lost 2 bases to trimming and J lost 10 bases, with 15 bases between them. The CDR3 protein is CASSELGVAGSPLHF. The DNA for the CDR3 is TGTGCCAGCAGTGAACTGGGGGTGGCGGGGTCACCCCTCCACTTT.

This chain uses TRBV19 with TRBJ1-3, with D possibly matching TRBD1 (5 bases). Trimming took 3 bases from V and 2 from J, leaving 17 bases between them. Germline V gene data show CDR1 as LNHDA and CDR2 as SQIVND (reference sequence). This CDR3 contains 17 residues. CDR3 protein: CASSIPGGGRPGNTIYF. CDR3 in DNA: TGTGCCAGTAGTATCCCCGGGGGGGGACGGCCTGGAAACACCATATATTTT.

The V call is TRBV10-1, the J call TRBJ2-2; D is possibly TRBD1 (5 bases). The CDR3 has 15 amino acids. Germline loops: CDR1 WNHNN, CDR2 SYGVQD (reference sequence). The ends were cut back, 0 bases at V and 5 bases at J, with 10 bases in the middle. The CDR3 bases are TGCGCCAGCAGTGAGTCGAGAGCAGGGACCGGGGAGCTGTTTTTT. Translated: CASSESRAGTGELFF.

The chain joins TRBV19 to TRBJ2-1; D perhaps matches TRBD2 (6 bases). Germline V CDR1 and CDR2: LNHDA, SQIVND (reference sequence). The CDR3 has 14 amino acids. V dropped 3 bases and J dropped 7 bases, with 13 bases sitting between them. The CDR3 loop is CASSIRLGSNEQFF. The CDR3 DNA follows: TGTGCCAGTAGTATCCGACTAGGTTCAAATGAGCAGTTCTTC.

This clone was counted once. The chain couples TRBV28 to TRBJ2-7; a weak D match, TRBD2 (7 bases). The CDR3 is 16 residues long. Between the trimmed V and J ends, which lost 7 bases and 0 bases, there was a span of 19 bases. CDR1 MDHEN and CDR2 SYDVKM come from the germline V gene. The CDR3 nucleotides are TGTGCCAGCAATACTAGGGGGGGCCAGAGCTCCTACGAGCAGTACTTC. The encoded protein is CASNTRGGQSSYEQYF.

This chain links TRBV29-1 with TRBJ2-5; TRBD2 agrees at 13 bases. Germline V gives CDR1 SQVTM, CDR2 ANQGSEA. Trimming removed 0 bases from V and 5 bases from J; junction bases left unmatched: 6. The CDR3 is made up of 16 amino acids. In DNA form, the CDR3 reads TGCAGCGTTGAAGATGTAGGACTAGCGGGAGCTGAGACCCAGTACTTC. It encodes CSVEDVGLAGAETQYF.

The rearrangement joins TRBV18 to TRBJ1-1; maybe TRBD1 (6 bases). Trimming removed 6 bases at V and 3 bases at J, with 20 bases between. CDR1 and CDR2 (germline): KGHSH, LQKENI. The CDR3 runs to 16 residues. DNA for the CDR3: TGTGCCAGCTCCCCTAAGAGCAGGGGAGGGTACACTGAAGCTTTCTTT. The encoded protein is CASSPKSRGGYTEAFF.

V and J are TRBV6-5 and TRBJ2-1; tentative D call: TRBD1 (6 bases). The germline gives CDR1 MNHEY, CDR2 SVGAGI. Trimming pared 5 bases from V and 1 base from J, leaving 12 bases between. The CDR3 length is 15 residues. The CDR3 DNA follows: TGTGCCAGCAGTCACAGGGTAGTATCCTACAATGAGCAGTTCTTC. Its translation is CASSHRVVSYNEQFF.

The chain links TRBV28 to TRBJ2-7; D is ambiguous. Germline V CDR1 and CDR2: MDHEN, SYDVKM. Trimming stripped 4 bases from V and 6 bases from J, with 10 bases between. The CDR3 contains 12 residues. The chain's CDR3 is CASSYFGLEQYF. The DNA of the CDR3 is TGTGCCAGCAGTTATTTCGGTCTCGAGCAGTACTTC.

The V gene is TRBV5-1, the J gene TRBJ2-5, with D possibly matching TRBD2 (5 bases). CDR1 is SGHRS, CDR2 YFSETQ, per germline. This CDR3 region has 12 residues. Trimming stripped 1 base from V and 5 bases from J, with 6 bases between. For the CDR3, the DNA is TGCGCCAGCAGCTTGATAGCGGAGACCCAGTACTTC. Protein sequence: CASSLIAETQYF. Full variable domain (remainder filled in from reference TRBV5-1 and TRBJ2-5): KAGVTQTPRYLIKTRGQQVTLSCSPISGHRSVSWYQQTPGQGLQFLFEYFSETQRNKGNFPGRFSGRQFSNSRSEMNVSTLELGDSALYLCASSLIAETQYFGPGTRLLVL.

CDR3 sequence: CASSNPTRRDQPQHF. The CDR3 nucleotides read TGTGCCAGTAGTAACCCGACACGCAGAGATCAGCCCCAGCATTTT. This chain connects TRBV19 to TRBJ1-5; D remains ambiguous. The CDR3 consists of 15 residues. V shed 4 bases and J shed 5 bases, with 15 bases lying between them. Germline CDR1 reads LNHDA; CDR2 reads SQIVND (reference sequence).

The V and J genes are TRBV5-6 and TRBJ2-7, with D unresolved. Deletions cut 2 bases from V and 6 bases from J, with 12 bases between. From germline, CDR1 is SGHDT and CDR2 YYEEEE. The CDR3 consists of 13 residues. CDR3 sequence: CASSFSRRGEQYF. CDR3 nucleotides: TGTGCCAGCAGCTTTTCCCGGAGAGGCGAGCAGTACTTC.

This clone appeared a few times. The chain carries TRBV11-2 and TRBJ2-1; D might be TRBD1 (6 bases). V was pared by 4 bases and J by 6 bases, with 22 bases between. The germline CDR1 and CDR2 sequences are SGHAT and FQNNGV. This CDR3 comprises 17 residues. The CDR3 reads CASSSRGTVFFGNEQFF. The CDR3 nucleotides are TGTGCCAGCAGCTCCAGGGGTACGGTTTTTTTTGGCAATGAGCAGTTCTTC.

This chain connects TRBV19 to TRBJ2-1, with a weak D call TRBD1 (6 bases). Germline V gives CDR1 LNHDA, CDR2 SQIVND (reference sequence). The V gene lost 10 bases and the J gene lost 5 bases, with 15 bases spanning the gap. The CDR3 runs to 13 residues. For the CDR3, the DNA is TGTGCCACCTCAAGGGGGACCCACAATGAGCAGTTCTTC. Its protein is CATSRGTHNEQFF.

The V and J genes are TRBV5-4 and TRBJ2-2; TRBD2 might be the D (7 bases). The V end was cut by 2 bases, the J end by 6 bases, with 20 bases between. Per the germline V gene, CDR1 is SGHNT and CDR2 is YYREEE (reference sequence). The CDR3 consists of 17 residues. CDR3 loop: CASSLGGASGWAGELFF. In DNA form, the CDR3 reads TGTGCCAGCAGCTTAGGGGGGGCTAGCGGATGGGCCGGGGAGCTGTTTTTT.

This chain joins TRBV5-5 and TRBJ1-2; D might be TRBD1 (5 bases). Germline CDR1 SGHKS, CDR2 YYEKEE (reference sequence). Trimming removed 2 bases from V and 3 bases from J, with 20 bases in between. CDR3 length equals 17 residues. The CDR3 nucleotides read TGTGCCAGCAGCTTTGGGGCCGCAAACACGGGGGACTATGGCTACACCTTC. It is translated as CASSFGAANTGDYGYTF.

This rearrangement joins TRBV5-4 to TRBJ1-2; 8 bases match TRBD1. There are 16 residues in the CDR3. The trim removed 1 base at V and 6 bases at J, leaving 11 bases unmatched. Germline V lookup: CDR1 SGHNT, CDR2 YYREEE (reference sequence). The CDR3 sequence is CASSLRQGLASDGYTF. CDR3 DNA sequence: TGTGCCAGCAGCTTGAGACAGGGGCTAGCGTCGGATGGCTACACCTTC.

As for this clone: Other DNA sequences within the sample encode an identical CDR3. The rearrangement links TRBV12-3 or TRBV12-4 to TRBJ2-1; tentatively, D is TRBD1 (6 bases). The V gene lost 6 bases and the J gene lost 4 bases, with 10 bases spanning the gap. This CDR3 is built from 13 residues. CDR3 in DNA: TGTGCCAGCAGCTGGGGGACATACAATGAGCAGTTCTTC. It specifies CASSWGTYNEQFF.